Listed below are T cell receptor beta chains from one sample, sequenced in a study of blood T cells in healthy people across ages. TCRdb independently ran MiXCR on the 5' RACE reads; one entry per CDR3 protein. The sample holds a few hundred thousand distinct CDR3 sequences, 45% to 65% seen once. Sequencing was performed on blood. The receptors stem from a man between 60 and 75 years old in good health. Each CDR3 is given without its conserved first and last residue. The order of the fields is V gene, CDR3 length, J gene, CDR3 protein.

V gene: TRBV7-2
CDR3 length: 13
J gene: TRBJ2-5
CDR3 protein: ASSLQGGIGETQY

V gene: TRBV6-2/TRBV6-3
CDR3 length: 10
J gene: TRBJ1-2
CDR3 protein: ASSYRGLGYT

V gene: TRBV10-3
CDR3 length: 11
J gene: TRBJ2-7
CDR3 protein: AITRDEGYEQY

V gene: TRBV4-2
CDR3 length: 13
J gene: TRBJ1-2
CDR3 protein: ASSQETGHYYGYT

V gene: TRBV12-3/TRBV12-4
CDR3 length: 12
J gene: TRBJ2-5
CDR3 protein: ASSVRTSQKTQY

V gene: TRBV10-3
CDR3 length: 14
J gene: TRBJ2-5
CDR3 protein: AIRDSGTGGGETQY

V gene: TRBV4-1
CDR3 length: 14
J gene: TRBJ2-3
CDR3 protein: ASSQEEGGRADTQY

V gene: TRBV25-1
CDR3 length: 17
J gene: TRBJ2-7
CDR3 protein: ASSDSGGCWTAHSYEQY

V gene: TRBV30
CDR3 length: 13
J gene: TRBJ2-1
CDR3 protein: AWSIRTGGHNEQF

V gene: TRBV12-3/TRBV12-4
CDR3 length: 12
J gene: TRBJ2-1
CDR3 protein: ASSPGTVWNEQF

V gene: TRBV20-1
CDR3 length: 13
J gene: TRBJ2-5
CDR3 protein: SANPPSGGQETQY

V gene: TRBV6-6
CDR3 length: 13
J gene: TRBJ1-3
CDR3 protein: ASGDRARSGNTIY

V gene: TRBV28
CDR3 length: 13
J gene: TRBJ2-1
CDR3 protein: ASSATLSSYNEQF

V gene: TRBV3-1
CDR3 length: 13
J gene: TRBJ2-5
CDR3 protein: ASSQGDRGRKTQY

V gene: TRBV20-1
CDR3 length: 11
J gene: TRBJ2-7
CDR3 protein: SHEQPGSYEQY

V gene: TRBV20-1
CDR3 length: 12
J gene: TRBJ2-7
CDR3 protein: SASWQPGDYEQY

V gene: TRBV6-5
CDR3 length: 11
J gene: .
CDR3 protein: ASSGQVPYEQY

V gene: TRBV20-1
CDR3 length: 12
J gene: TRBJ2-5
CDR3 protein: SARTHEGGSLQY

V gene: TRBV12-3/TRBV12-4
CDR3 length: 12
J gene: TRBJ1-1
CDR3 protein: ASSLSVGGTEAF

V gene: TRBV6-2/TRBV6-3
CDR3 length: 14
J gene: TRBJ2-1
CDR3 protein: ASSYGGGARYNEQF

V gene: TRBV25-1
CDR3 length: 13
J gene: TRBJ1-3
CDR3 protein: ASSEKVQGGNTIY

V gene: TRBV5-1
CDR3 length: 15
J gene: TRBJ2-1
CDR3 protein: ASSFTGLAGGSDEQF

V gene: TRBV20-1
CDR3 length: 12
J gene: TRBJ2-1
CDR3 protein: SARDHGGRNEQF

V gene: TRBV20-1
CDR3 length: 11
J gene: TRBJ2-5
CDR3 protein: SAASGEVETQY

V gene: TRBV29-1
CDR3 length: 10
J gene: TRBJ2-7
CDR3 protein: SVGQGVAEQY

V gene: TRBV29-1
CDR3 length: 13
J gene: TRBJ2-3
CDR3 protein: SVQDRKTSTDTQY

V gene: TRBV29-1
CDR3 length: 9
J gene: TRBJ1-1
CDR3 protein: SGGHNTEAF

V gene: TRBV11-2
CDR3 length: 16
J gene: TRBJ1-2
CDR3 protein: ASSLGPGPWFANYGYT

V gene: TRBV7-2
CDR3 length: 14
J gene: TRBJ2-1
CDR3 protein: ASSLGGEPSYNEQF

V gene: TRBV6-2/TRBV6-3
CDR3 length: 10
J gene: TRBJ2-3
CDR3 protein: ASSYVGGTRY

V gene: TRBV5-1
CDR3 length: 13
J gene: TRBJ2-6
CDR3 protein: ASSLPAPGANVLT

V gene: TRBV5-5
CDR3 length: 11
J gene: TRBJ2-2
CDR3 protein: AGGRGDTGELF

V gene: TRBV6-5
CDR3 length: 14
J gene: TRBJ1-6
CDR3 protein: ASSYEGWIGNSPLH

V gene: TRBV10-2
CDR3 length: 13
J gene: TRBJ1-2
CDR3 protein: ASSATGQTNYGYT

V gene: TRBV7-2
CDR3 length: 13
J gene: TRBJ2-1
CDR3 protein: ASSLGLAGDYEQF

V gene: TRBV5-5
CDR3 length: 12
J gene: TRBJ2-5
CDR3 protein: ASSLAVTEETQY

V gene: TRBV14
CDR3 length: 14
J gene: TRBJ2-4
CDR3 protein: ASSQFRVGAKNIQY

V gene: TRBV11-2
CDR3 length: 11
J gene: TRBJ1-2
CDR3 protein: ASSFGRYYGNT

V gene: TRBV13
CDR3 length: 14
J gene: TRBJ2-1
CDR3 protein: ASSGPGLAVYNEQF